These 10 T cell receptor beta chains share one sample of origin, sequenced in a study of CD8+ T cells in alopecia areata. Stated treatment: oral pan-JAK inhibitor, 5-10 mg twice daily. RNA extraction and reverse transcription yielded cDNA as sequencing template. Produced via immunoSEQ multiplex PCR; TCRdb's table is partial and in-frame only. The sample lists 150,000 to 200,000 clones; roughly three fifths were seen once. This specimen was CD4+ T cells sorted from blood, taken at approximately week 49, from a patient treated with tofacitinib. Receptors originate from a human donor with alopecia areata.

This clone has just one count. J is TRBJ2-5 and V is TRBV7-2; D gene ambiguous. V was cut by 1 base and J by 6 bases, with 12 bases left in between. The CDR3 covers 14 residues. CDR1 and CDR2 from the germline V gene are SGHTA and FQGNSA. In nucleotides, the CDR3 is TGTGCCAGCAGCTTAGATCTGGGGATACAGACCCAGTACTTC. Amino acids: CASSLDLGIQTQYF.

The chain carries TRBV29-1 and TRBJ2-1; D might be TRBD2 (5 bases). Trimming took 5 bases from V and 5 from J, leaving 13 bases between them. There are 13 residues in the CDR3. Per the germline V gene, CDR1 is SQVTM and CDR2 is ANQGSEA. The CDR3 protein is CSVRTPSNNEQFF. The CDR3 DNA reads TGCAGCGTTAGGACTCCCAGCAACAATGAGCAGTTCTTC.

The rearrangement uses TRBV29-1 and TRBJ2-3; 8 nucleotides line up with TRBD2. CDR1 and CDR2 (germline): SQVTM, ANQGSEA. This CDR3 spans 15 amino acids. The ends lost 8 bases at V and 2 bases at J; junction bases unmatched: 12. CDR3 nucleotides: TGCAGCATGCGGACTAGCTCGTCTTACACAGATACGCAGTATTTT. It yields the protein CSMRTSSSYTDTQYF.

The J gene is TRBJ2-2, the V gene TRBV11-2; D perhaps matches TRBD2 (6 bases). The V and J ends lost 5 bases and 1 base respectively, with 14 bases between them. The CDR3 length is 16 residues. The germline CDR1 and CDR2 sequences are SGHAT and FQNNGV. CDR3 amino acids: CASSPFLAVNTGELFF. The DNA of the CDR3 is TGTGCCAGCAGCCCGTTTTTAGCGGTGAACACCGGGGAGCTGTTTTTT.

CDR3 region: CASSDRDRYQPQHF. DNA for the CDR3: TGTGCCAGCAGTGACCGGGACAGATATCAGCCCCAGCATTTT. The V gene is TRBV2, the J gene TRBJ1-5; 7 bases line up with TRBD1. Germline CDR1 and CDR2: SNHLY and FYNNEI. V shed 3 bases, J shed 5 bases, and the junction held 4 bases outside the gene matches. This CDR3 is 14 amino acids long. Filled out from reference TRBV2 and TRBJ1-5, the complete variable domain reads EPEVTQTPSHQVTQMGQEVILRCVPISNHLYFYWYRQILGQKVEFLVSFYNNEISEKSEIFDDQFSVERPDGSNFTLKIRSTKLEDSAMYFCASSDRDRYQPQHFGDGTRLSIL.

The V call is TRBV7-2, the J call TRBJ1-2; TRBD1 agrees at 11 bases. With 5 bases clipped from V and 2 bases from J, the junction kept 7 bases outside the gene matches. CDR1 SGHTA and CDR2 FQGNSA come from the germline V gene. CDR3 length equals 16 residues. CDR3 nucleotides: TGTGCCAGCAGCCCCGGAGGGACAGGGGGAAACTATGGCTACACCTTC. It is translated as CASSPGGTGGNYGYTF.

This clone was detected only a few times. The gene calls are TRBV2 and TRBJ2-2; 10 positions agree with TRBD2. Germline CDR1 reads SNHLY; CDR2 reads FYNNEI. The CDR3 consists of 14 residues. The V gene end was trimmed by 10 bases and the J gene end by 6 bases; junction bases not matched to a gene: 8. The CDR3 here is CATKRGGPPGELFF. CDR3 nucleotide sequence: TGTGCCACCAAGCGGGGGGGTCCCCCCGGGGAGCTGTTTTTT.

The rearrangement uses TRBV30 and TRBJ1-1; no clear D. The germline CDR1 and CDR2 sequences are GTSNPN and SVGIG (reference sequence). V lost 3 bases and J lost 11, with 16 bases in between. This CDR3 spans 12 amino acids. The CDR3 coding sequence is TGTGCCTGGAGCATTGCTCGGAGGGAGGCTTTCTTT. Its protein product is CAWSIARREAFF.

The chain carries TRBV30 and TRBJ1-1; D is uncertain. The CDR3 length is 13 residues. V was trimmed by 2 bases and J by 2 bases, leaving 9 bases between them. The germline V gene encodes CDR1 GTSNPN and CDR2 SVGIG (reference sequence). CDR3 protein: CAWSYNRNTEAFF. In DNA, the CDR3 is TGTGCCTGGAGTTACAATAGAAACACTGAAGCTTTCTTT.

V usage is TRBV30 and J usage is TRBJ2-2, with 8 bases identical to TRBD1. Per the germline V gene, CDR1 is GTSNPN and CDR2 is SVGIG (reference sequence). The CDR3 spans 12 residues. Trimming removed 3 bases from V and 6 bases from J; junction bases left unmatched: 0. CDR3 nucleotides: TGTGCCTGGAGGGGACAGGCCGGGGAGCTGTTTTTT. It codes for CAWRGQAGELFF. Together with reference TRBV30 and TRBJ2-2, the CDR3 gives the full variable domain: SQTIHQWPATLVQPVGSPLSLECTVEGTSNPNLYWYRQAAGRGLQLLFYSVGIGQISSEVPQNLSASRPQDRQFILSSKKLLLSDSGFYLCAWRGQAGELFFGEGSRLTVL.